This record concerns one TCR beta chain sequence. This clonotype turned up a few times. The antigen this receptor binds is unknown. No much larger clonotype is one base removed from it; base qualities were not supplied. This entry comes from a study of vaccination and CD4 T cells after COVID-19 (dated by TCRdb to the early 2020s). Regarding the complete study: Every convalescent patient had a positive nasal swab PCR test for SARS-CoV-2, with mild disease in eight to ten patients and severe disease in one. In the convalescent cohort there were six males and four females, among whom were two Hispanic individuals, seven Caucasians, two Asians and one multiracial person. Each participant got two doses of either the Pfizer-BioNTech BNT162b2 vaccine (n=8) or the Moderna mRNA-1273 vaccine (n=2). Post-COVID blood samples were collected from convalescent patients a median of around 100 days after diagnosis, with a range of roughly 30 to 170 days. Post-vaccine blood samples were taken a median of roughly 75 days after the second vaccine dose, with a range of 14 to 241 days. Culture stimuli were overlapping spike peptide pools from SARS-CoV-2 and from the common cold coronaviruses HCoV-NL63, HCoV-OC43 and HCoV-229E. Control cultures used a CEFX viral epitope pool as positive control, an HIV-1 Nef peptide pool as negative control, or no peptide. In around nine COVID-19 convalescent patients and a few infection-naive healthy vaccine recipients, the spike-specific CD4+ TCR repertoire before mRNA vaccination was compared with the repertoire after mRNA vaccination. What the work shows at the level of the full study, not this receptor alone: The median number of SARS-CoV-2-reactive clonotypes rose from 20 to 25 after infection to 30 to 45 after vaccination, but the change was not significant. Only a relatively small number of convalescent patients were included in the study, and early timepoints following natural infection were not analyzed. Nearly all vaccine-specific clones in convalescent patients (304 of 307) were mono-reactive for SARS-CoV-2 spike rather than cross-reactive with common cold coronaviruses. Among the post-vaccine SARS-CoV-2-reactive clones in convalescent patients, a median about 86% showed up only after vaccination, which suggests vaccine-specific priming.

The library was prepared using PCR. DNA from cultured CD4+ T cells was subjected to TCR sequencing with the Oncomine TCR Beta short-read assay at the Johns Hopkins FTIC core. Genomic DNA was extracted from the cultured CD4+ T cells with the QIAamp micro DNA kit. Oncomine TCR Beta libraries from cultured CD4+ T cells were pooled with unique dual indexes and sequenced on an Illumina iSeq 100. The authors' pipeline ran thus. Non-productive sequences were filtered out, and CDR3s that did not start with C, did not end with F or W, or were shorter than 7 amino acids were discarded. Antigen-specific clonotypes were identified with the MANAFEST web application by comparing peptide-stimulated wells with reference and other culture wells. Positive clones required FDR below 0.05, an odds ratio above 5, and productive frequency above 0.1% in at least two of three replicate wells. Cross-reactive clonotypes were defined as significantly expanded in both SARS-CoV-2 spike wells and at least one common cold coronavirus spike condition. Using R version 3.6.1, CDR3 homology was evaluated through Levenshtein distances (stringdist) along with unrooted phylogenetic trees (ape). The public reads were reprocessed in TCRdb via fastp at Q25 and MiXCR, keeping in-frame beta chains. Under each unique CDR3 protein, matching rows form one entry showing the most common genes and DNA. TCRdb's processing, not the authors', yielded these V and J calls. The sample table holds 8,500 to 9,500 distinct CDR3 sequences, of which roughly 71% were seen once. The ten most abundant clones make up around 40% of the sample.

The treatment or condition label, as the study defines it: approximately 9-day PBMC culture with coronavirus spike peptide pools or control peptides (ViraFEST assay). The ViraFEST assay was used in the study, in which antigen-specific T cells were expanded with peptide pools and expanded clonotypes were subsequently identified by TCR sequencing. The convalescent patients' positive SARS-CoV-2 PCR tests fell between March and December 2020, which was before the Alpha, Beta and Delta variants emerged in the United States. More than 1.5 million PBMCs per well were cultured in IMDM with roughly 5.5% human AB serum and about 9.7 IU/ml IL-2, plus 10 ug/ml peptide pools. On days 3 and 7, half of the culture medium was replaced with fresh IL-2-containing medium. After approximately 11 days of culture, CD4+ T cells were isolated by negative selection with the EasySep CD4+ T cell isolation kit. Ficoll-Paque Plus gradient centrifugation was used to isolate PBMCs from whole blood, and the isolated PBMCs were then either used fresh or cryopreserved at -140C. Triplicate wells were generally used for each culture condition.

V loses 1 base, J loses 3 bases, and the germline ends lie 16 bases apart. CDR1 and CDR2 were assigned from the germline V gene (reference sequence) as DFQATT and SNEGSKA. The CDR3, cysteine through phenylalanine, is 16 amino acids long. Kept here is only the CDR3 DNA, which spans 48 bases and is read in frame from base 1. The sample consisted of CD4+ T cells from blood, cultured in vitro. The chain joins TRBV20-1 to TRBJ1-5, with the D gene uncertain. The TCR sequence derives from a human donor who had recovered from COVID-19. The bases read TGCAGTGCTAGAGCACGGACGGCCCTACTCAATCAGCCCCAGCATTTT. Translated, this gives CSARARTALLNQPQHF.